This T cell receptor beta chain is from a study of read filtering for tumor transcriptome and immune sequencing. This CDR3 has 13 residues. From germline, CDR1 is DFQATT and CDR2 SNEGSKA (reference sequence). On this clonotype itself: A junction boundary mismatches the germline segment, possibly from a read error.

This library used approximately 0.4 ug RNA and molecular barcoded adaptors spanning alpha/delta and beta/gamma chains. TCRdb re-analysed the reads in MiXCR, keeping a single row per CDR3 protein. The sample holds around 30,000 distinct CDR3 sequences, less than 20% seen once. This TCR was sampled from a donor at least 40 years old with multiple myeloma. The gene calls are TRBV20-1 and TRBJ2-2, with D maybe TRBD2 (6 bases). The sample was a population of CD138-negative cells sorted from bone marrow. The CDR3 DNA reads TGCGGTGCGGGACCCAGGGTAGTCGGGGAGCCGTTTTTT. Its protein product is CGAGPRVVGEPFF.